The T cell receptor beta chain under discussion was sequenced for a study of T cell changes during pregnancy in multiple sclerosis. V lost 3 bases, J lost 5 bases, and 11 bases lay in between. The CDR3 is 15 residues long. CDR1 is LNHDA and CDR2 is SQIVND in the germline V gene (reference sequence). Profiled with immunoSEQ multiplex PCR; TCRdb holds only in-frame clones, not every one. The data hold under 130,000 clones, with about 91% observed a single time. The chain joins TRBV19 to TRBJ1-6, with a possible D match to TRBD1 (5 bases). The sequence was obtained from a female donor with multiple sclerosis, enrolled in a pregnancy study. The sample was peripheral blood, taken after pregnancy. The CDR3 DNA is TGTGCCAGTAGTATCGGGGGTGCGGATAATTCACCCCTCCACTTT. This codes for CASSIGGADNSPLHF.